A selection of T cell receptor beta chains follows, all from one sample in a study of blood T cell repertoires in COVID-19. Clones were read by immunoSEQ multiplex PCR, and TCRdb kept only the in-frame ones, dropping some. The profile shows around 65,000 clones, around 81% of them singletons. Sequenced: peripheral blood. Source of these receptors: a man aged 70-80 years with acute or convalescent COVID-19. Both conserved end residues are part of each CDR3. D genes are given only for firm matches. Clone size is stated in some rows and not others, as once, few, many or a class when expanded.

J gene: TRBJ1-5
V gene: TRBV2
clone size: -
D gene: -
CDR3 protein: CASRGDYNQPQHF
CDR3 DNA: TGTGCCAGCAGGGGGGACTACAATCAGCCCCAGCATTTT

J gene: TRBJ2-1
V gene: TRBV2
clone size: -
D gene: TRBD1
CDR3 protein: CASSEEGQGNNEQFF
CDR3 DNA: TGTGCCAGCAGTGAAGAGGGACAGGGTAACAATGAGCAGTTCTTC

J gene: TRBJ1-1
V gene: TRBV5-1
clone size: -
D gene: -
CDR3 protein: CASSLEQGTRAFF
CDR3 DNA: TGCGCCAGCAGCTTGGAACAGGGTACGAGAGCTTTCTTT

J gene: TRBJ1-2
V gene: TRBV6-5
clone size: -
D gene: -
CDR3 protein: CASSYGSGHRPTGYTF
CDR3 DNA: TGTGCCAGCAGTTACGGTTCGGGACACAGACCTACCGGCTACACCTTC

J gene: TRBJ1-2
V gene: TRBV6-1
clone size: -
D gene: TRBD1
CDR3 protein: CASSGPHPVAGTDGYTF
CDR3 DNA: TGTGCCAGCAGTGGCCCCCACCCCGTGGCCGGGACAGATGGCTACACCTTC

J gene: TRBJ1-2
V gene: TRBV25-1
clone size: once
D gene: -
CDR3 protein: CASSPIGRSHYGYTF
CDR3 DNA: TGTGCCAGCAGTCCCATCGGGAGATCCCACTATGGCTACACCTTC

J gene: TRBJ2-3
V gene: TRBV4-1
clone size: -
D gene: TRBD1
CDR3 protein: CASSQGTGGEADTQYF
CDR3 DNA: TGCGCCAGCAGCCAAGGGACAGGGGGCGAAGCAGATACGCAGTATTTT

J gene: TRBJ1-1
V gene: TRBV20-1
clone size: -
D gene: -
CDR3 protein: CSARSFTEAFF
CDR3 DNA: TGCAGTGCTCGGTCTTTCACTGAAGCTTTCTTT

J gene: TRBJ2-2
V gene: TRBV7-3
clone size: -
D gene: TRBD1
CDR3 protein: CASSPSTGTGELFF
CDR3 DNA: TGTGCCAGCAGCCCCTCGACAGGGACCGGGGAGCTGTTTTTT

J gene: TRBJ1-4
V gene: TRBV29-1
clone size: -
D gene: -
CDR3 protein: CSAGAGLLNEKLFF
CDR3 DNA: TGCAGCGCGGGGGCAGGGCTGCTTAATGAAAAACTGTTTTTT

J gene: TRBJ2-1
V gene: TRBV6-6
clone size: -
D gene: TRBD2
CDR3 protein: CASTGTSVGEQFF
CDR3 DNA: TGTGCCAGCACCGGGACTAGTGTCGGTGAGCAGTTCTTC

J gene: TRBJ2-3
V gene: TRBV19
clone size: few
D gene: -
CDR3 protein: CASGELADTQYF
CDR3 DNA: TGTGCCAGCGGGGAGTTGGCGGATACGCAGTATTTT

J gene: TRBJ2-1
V gene: TRBV25-1
clone size: -
D gene: -
CDR3 protein: CASSELGGSYNEQFF
CDR3 DNA: TGTGCCAGCAGTGAATTGGGGGGTTCCTACAATGAGCAGTTCTTC

J gene: TRBJ2-1
V gene: TRBV6-5
clone size: -
D gene: -
CDR3 protein: CASTGREQFF
CDR3 DNA: TGTGCCAGCACAGGGCGGGAGCAGTTCTTC

J gene: TRBJ2-3
V gene: TRBV24-1
clone size: once
D gene: -
CDR3 protein: CATSTSGDSTDTQYF
CDR3 DNA: TGTGCCACCAGTACCTCAGGGGATAGCACAGATACGCAGTATTTT

J gene: TRBJ2-2
V gene: TRBV2
clone size: -
D gene: -
CDR3 protein: CASCRRRNTGELFF
CDR3 DNA: TGTGCCAGCTGCCGGAGGCGGAACACCGGGGAGCTGTTTTTT

J gene: TRBJ1-4
V gene: TRBV28
clone size: -
D gene: -
CDR3 protein: CASSLLGGGREKLFF
CDR3 DNA: TGTGCCAGCAGTCTGCTAGGGGGGGGCCGGGAAAAACTGTTTTTT

J gene: TRBJ1-1
V gene: TRBV14
clone size: -
D gene: -
CDR3 protein: CASSHSWQMNTEAFF
CDR3 DNA: TGTGCCAGCAGCCATAGCTGGCAGATGAACACTGAAGCTTTCTTT

J gene: TRBJ2-2
V gene: TRBV3-1/TRBV3-2
clone size: -
D gene: TRBD2
CDR3 protein: CASSLREAGGELFF
CDR3 DNA: TGTGCCAGCAGCCTCCGGGAGGCGGGCGGGGAGCTGTTTTTT

J gene: TRBJ2-3
V gene: TRBV9
clone size: -
D gene: TRBD2
CDR3 protein: CASSHPSGPGPTDTQYF
CDR3 DNA: TGTGCCAGCAGCCATCCTAGCGGGCCTGGCCCCACAGATACGCAGTATTTT

J gene: TRBJ2-1
V gene: TRBV5-1
clone size: -
D gene: TRBD2
CDR3 protein: CASSLGLAGTPSYNEQFF
CDR3 DNA: TGCGCCAGCAGCCTTGGACTAGCGGGGACGCCCTCCTACAATGAGCAGTTCTTC

J gene: TRBJ1-5
V gene: TRBV7-2
clone size: -
D gene: -
CDR3 protein: CASSLDSQPQHF
CDR3 DNA: TGTGCCAGCAGCTTAGACAGCCAGCCCCAGCATTTT

J gene: TRBJ2-3
V gene: TRBV19
clone size: -
D gene: TRBD2
CDR3 protein: CASSPGTSGGHTFPTDTQYF
CDR3 DNA: TGTGCCAGTAGTCCCGGGACTAGCGGGGGTCATACGTTCCCCACAGATACGCAGTATTTT

J gene: TRBJ1-1
V gene: TRBV12-5
clone size: -
D gene: -
CDR3 protein: CASAENTEAFF
CDR3 DNA: TGTGCTAGTGCAGAGAACACTGAAGCTTTCTTT

J gene: TRBJ2-3
V gene: TRBV2
clone size: once
D gene: TRBD2
CDR3 protein: CASSEGPSGGYTQYF
CDR3 DNA: TGTGCCAGCAGTGAGGGACCCTCGGGAGGGTATACGCAGTATTTT

J gene: TRBJ1-1
V gene: TRBV5-1
clone size: -
D gene: -
CDR3 protein: CASSLIQGGKAEAFF
CDR3 DNA: TGCGCCAGCAGCTTGATCCAGGGAGGAAAGGCTGAAGCTTTCTTT

J gene: TRBJ1-4
V gene: TRBV23-1
clone size: -
D gene: -
CDR3 protein: CASSHGWGRYEKLFF
CDR3 DNA: TGCGCCAGCAGTCACGGGTGGGGGCGATATGAAAAACTGTTTTTT

J gene: TRBJ2-3
V gene: TRBV3-1/TRBV3-2
clone size: -
D gene: TRBD2
CDR3 protein: CASSPTSGRGDTQYF
CDR3 DNA: TGTGCCAGCAGCCCGACTAGCGGGAGAGGGGATACGCAGTATTTT

J gene: TRBJ1-2
V gene: TRBV6-1
clone size: -
D gene: TRBD1
CDR3 protein: CASSEATGGAIVF
CDR3 DNA: TGTGCCAGCAGTGAAGCGACAGGGGGCGCAATCGTTTTC

J gene: TRBJ2-1
V gene: TRBV6-9
clone size: -
D gene: TRBD1
CDR3 protein: CASSYTPDRELDNEQFF
CDR3 DNA: TGTGCCAGCAGTTATACCCCCGACAGGGAATTAGATAATGAGCAGTTCTTC

J gene: TRBJ1-2
V gene: TRBV19
clone size: -
D gene: TRBD1
CDR3 protein: CASSIFRTGDYGYTF
CDR3 DNA: TGTGCCAGTAGTATCTTCCGAACAGGGGACTATGGCTACACCTTC

J gene: TRBJ2-1
V gene: TRBV5-1
clone size: -
D gene: TRBD1
CDR3 protein: CASSRGTGGSNEQFF
CDR3 DNA: TGCGCCAGCAGCCGAGGGACAGGGGGATCCAATGAGCAGTTCTTC

J gene: TRBJ2-5
V gene: TRBV12-3/TRBV12-4
clone size: -
D gene: -
CDR3 protein: CASSLLNRAQYF
CDR3 DNA: TGTGCCAGCAGTTTATTAAACCGGGCCCAGTACTTC

J gene: TRBJ1-5
V gene: TRBV19
clone size: -
D gene: -
CDR3 protein: CASSIDPRRRQPQHF
CDR3 DNA: TGTGCCAGTAGTATAGATCCGCGGAGGAGGCAGCCCCAGCATTTT

J gene: TRBJ2-4
V gene: TRBV5-4
clone size: once
D gene: -
CDR3 protein: CASSLEGRGNIQYF
CDR3 DNA: TGTGCCAGCAGCTTGGAGGGGCGGGGAAACATTCAGTACTTC

J gene: TRBJ1-2
V gene: TRBV3-1/TRBV3-2
clone size: -
D gene: -
CDR3 protein: CASSQDQTGLLRTF
CDR3 DNA: TGTGCCAGCAGCCAAGACCAAACAGGACTACTCAGGACCTTC

J gene: TRBJ2-3
V gene: TRBV27
clone size: -
D gene: TRBD2
CDR3 protein: CAKTGLAGTGTQYF
CDR3 DNA: TGTGCCAAGACTGGGCTAGCGGGGACGGGAACGCAGTATTTT

J gene: TRBJ1-1
V gene: TRBV9
clone size: -
D gene: TRBD1
CDR3 protein: CASSVGEDRGQTEAFF
CDR3 DNA: TGTGCCAGCAGCGTAGGGGAGGACAGGGGGCAAACTGAAGCTTTCTTT

J gene: TRBJ2-1
V gene: TRBV7-2
clone size: few
D gene: TRBD2
CDR3 protein: CASSLRPSGGARNEQFF
CDR3 DNA: TGTGCCAGCAGCTTGAGACCTAGCGGGGGGGCCCGCAATGAGCAGTTCTTC

J gene: TRBJ1-2
V gene: TRBV11-2
clone size: -
D gene: -
CDR3 protein: CASSSLGRWGYTF
CDR3 DNA: TGTGCCAGCAGCTCGCTGGGGCGGTGGGGCTACACCTTC

J gene: TRBJ2-3
V gene: TRBV3-1/TRBV3-2
clone size: few
D gene: TRBD2
CDR3 protein: CASSQTQGGTSGGARDTQYF
CDR3 DNA: TGTGCCAGCAGCCAAACCCAGGGTGGGACTAGCGGGGGGGCCCGAGATACGCAGTATTTT

J gene: TRBJ1-4
V gene: TRBV3-1/TRBV3-2
clone size: -
D gene: -
CDR3 protein: CASSLPVSPGNEKLFF
CDR3 DNA: TGTGCCAGCAGCCTTCCGGTCTCCCCGGGTAATGAAAAACTGTTTTTT

J gene: TRBJ1-6
V gene: TRBV18
clone size: -
D gene: -
CDR3 protein: CASSPSLVAPRDNSPLHF
CDR3 DNA: TGTGCCAGCTCACCAAGTCTAGTAGCTCCACGGGATAATTCACCCCTCCACTTT

J gene: TRBJ1-6
V gene: TRBV3-1/TRBV3-2
clone size: -
D gene: -
CDR3 protein: CASSQQGDNSPLHF
CDR3 DNA: TGTGCCAGCAGCCAACAGGGCGATAATTCACCCCTCCACTTT

J gene: TRBJ2-1
V gene: TRBV4-2
clone size: -
D gene: -
CDR3 protein: CASRKAAGQGSYNEQFF
CDR3 DNA: TGTGCCAGCAGAAAGGCTGCCGGGCAGGGATCCTACAATGAGCAGTTCTTC

J gene: TRBJ2-5
V gene: TRBV18
clone size: -
D gene: -
CDR3 protein: CASSPNRVQETQYF
CDR3 DNA: TGTGCCAGCTCACCTAACAGGGTCCAAGAGACCCAGTACTTC

J gene: TRBJ2-7
V gene: TRBV2
clone size: -
D gene: TRBD1
CDR3 protein: CASSADRNEQYF
CDR3 DNA: TGTGCCAGCAGCGCGGACAGGAACGAGCAGTACTTC

J gene: TRBJ2-1
V gene: TRBV27
clone size: -
D gene: -
CDR3 protein: CASSSSGLAEQFF
CDR3 DNA: TGTGCCAGCAGTTCCTCGGGGTTGGCTGAGCAGTTCTTC

J gene: TRBJ2-7
V gene: TRBV7-2
clone size: few
D gene: TRBD2
CDR3 protein: CASSRGGYYEQYF
CDR3 DNA: TGTGCCAGCAGCCGGGGGGGATACTACGAGCAGTACTTC

J gene: TRBJ2-3
V gene: TRBV5-1
clone size: once
D gene: TRBD2
CDR3 protein: CASSDRSGAGDTQYF
CDR3 DNA: TGCGCCAGCAGCGATCGTAGCGGGGCTGGAGATACGCAGTATTTT

J gene: TRBJ1-3
V gene: TRBV10-3
clone size: once
D gene: -
CDR3 protein: CAISESLGSIGNTIYF
CDR3 DNA: TGTGCCATCAGTGAGTCATTGGGCAGTATAGGAAACACCATATATTTT